A single sample is the source of the 27 T cell receptor beta chains below, sequenced in a study of identical twins. TCRdb reanalysed the 5' RACE reads using MiXCR and keeps one entry per CDR3 protein. The repertoire includes about 900,000 distinct CDR3 sequences, 9% to 15% of them detected once, and roughly 1.6% sits in the top ten. This sample also belongs to another study, concerning yellow fever vaccine responses in identical twins.

The source material was PBMCs. These receptors were taken from a woman aged 18-29 years in good health.

V and J are TRBV7-9 and TRBJ1-6; D not resolved. CDR1 and CDR2 from the germline V gene are SEHNR and FQNEAQ (reference sequence). Trimming removed 1 base at V and 6 bases at J, with 10 bases between. The CDR3 is made up of 15 amino acids. This CDR3 reads CASSLGRDLNSPLHF. CDR3 in DNA: TGTGCCAGCAGCTTAGGTCGCGATCTTAATTCACCCCTCCACTTT.

Only a few counts were recorded for this clonotype. The chain couples TRBV7-9 to TRBJ2-1; the D is unclear. This CDR3 region has 17 residues. Trimming took off 5 bases at V and 5 bases at J, with 22 bases between the two ends. Germline values: CDR1 SEHNR, CDR2 FQNEAQ (reference sequence). The CDR3 reads CASSIVAGYPTHNEQFF. CDR3 bases: TGTGCCAGCAGCATAGTGGCTGGGTACCCCACACACAATGAGCAGTTCTTC.

J is TRBJ2-1 and V is TRBV6-5; D unclear. V lost 4 bases to trimming and J lost 0 bases, with 13 bases between them. The length of the CDR3 is 16 residues. Germline CDR1 reads MNHEY; CDR2 reads SVGAGI. CDR3 DNA sequence: TGTGCCAGCAGTTCAGACCGGAAAAGCTCCTACAATGAGCAGTTCTTC. Translated, it gives CASSSDRKSSYNEQFF.

This clonotype has a count of ten or more. The chain uses TRBV7-6 and TRBJ2-3, with 8 bases aligning to TRBD2. Germline CDR1 SGHVS, CDR2 FNYEAQ. Losses at the gene ends were 0 bases for V and 3 bases for J; bases not matched to a gene: 5. This CDR3 has 16 residues. In DNA, the CDR3 is TGTGCCAGCAGCTTAGCGAGGACGGGAGGGACAGATACGCAGTATTTT. It is translated as CASSLARTGGTDTQYF.

This clonotype came up a few times. This chain uses TRBV6-6 with TRBJ1-4; D is ambiguous. The CDR3 covers 13 residues. Germline CDR1 is MNHNY and CDR2 is SVGAGI (reference sequence). V was shortened by 10 bases and J by 4 bases, with 13 bases between the two germline ends. In DNA, the CDR3 is TGTGCCACTGACCGAGCCTATAATGAAAAACTGTTTTTT. Translating it yields CATDRAYNEKLFF.

The chain is built from TRBV2 and TRBJ1-4; D remains unclear. V gave up 7 bases and J gave up 0 bases, with 9 bases separating them. Germline assignment: CDR1 SNHLY and CDR2 FYNNEI. The CDR3 consists of 14 residues. The CDR3 loop reads CASNLEATNEKLFF. CDR3 bases: TGTGCCAGCAACCTCGAGGCAACTAATGAAAAACTGTTTTTT.

In DNA, the CDR3 is TGCGCCAGCAGCTTGGATGGGCAGACTTACGAGCAGTACGTC. It codes for CASSLDGQTYEQYV. J is TRBJ2-7 and V is TRBV5-1; D remains unclear. Germline V CDR1 and CDR2: SGHRS, YFSETQ. CDR3 length: 14 amino acids. V was cut by 0 bases and J by 4 bases, with 11 bases left in between.

This clonotype was counted many times. The chain carries TRBV5-1 and TRBJ2-2; 10 bases match TRBD1. Germline V CDR1 and CDR2: SGHRS, YFSETQ. The CDR3 consists of 16 residues. The trim removed 6 bases at V and 4 bases at J, leaving 9 bases unmatched. The CDR3 protein is CASNLLGQGTTGELFF. CDR3 DNA sequence: TGCGCCAGCAACTTACTGGGACAGGGGACCACCGGGGAGCTGTTTTTT.

This clonotype appeared a few times. The chain has TRBV20-1 and TRBJ2-3; D unresolved. Between the trimmed V and J ends, which lost 3 bases and 9 bases, there was a span of 16 bases. The CDR3 consists of 13 residues. The germline V gene has CDR1 DFQATT and CDR2 SNEGSKA (reference sequence). The DNA for the CDR3 is TGCAGTGCTAGGCCCACGACTGACCTAACGCAGTATTTT. Protein product: CSARPTTDLTQYF.

The rearrangement uses TRBV11-2 and TRBJ2-3; the D is unclear. The germline V gene has CDR1 SGHAT and CDR2 FQNNGV. V lost 7 bases, J lost 0 bases, and 14 bases lay in between. The CDR3 totals 15 residues. CDR3 DNA: TGTGCCAGCAAGAGGACGCACGCTAGCACAGATACGCAGTATTTT. This encodes CASKRTHASTDTQYF.

This clonotype was found a few times. This chain connects TRBV7-9 to TRBJ2-7; 8 bases are a match to TRBD2. There are 14 residues in the CDR3. Trimming removed 5 bases from V and 4 bases from J; junction bases left unmatched: 7. CDR1 is SEHNR, CDR2 FQNEAQ, per germline (reference sequence). CDR3 nucleotides: TGTGCCAGCAGCCCCGCGGGGGGCGGGTACGAGCAGTACTTC. Translation: CASSPAGGGYEQYF.

This clonotype was detected many times. The V and J genes are TRBV9 and TRBJ2-7; D ambiguous. The CDR3 runs to 12 residues. Trimming stripped 1 base from V and 2 bases from J, with 4 bases between. Germline CDR1 is SGDLS and CDR2 is YYNGEE. CDR3 sequence: CASSVNPYEQYF. The CDR3 coding sequence is TGTGCCAGCAGCGTAAATCCCTACGAGCAGTACTTC. The full variable domain, with the rest looked up from reference TRBV9 and TRBJ2-7, is DSGVTQTPKHLITATGQRVTLRCSPRSGDLSVYWYQQSLDQGLQFLIQYYNGEERAKGNILERFSAQQFPDLHSELNLSSLELGDSALYFCASSVNPYEQYFGPGTRLTVT.

The sample holds a few counts of this clonotype. The chain links TRBV7-2 to TRBJ2-3; 7 bases map to TRBD2. The CDR3 runs 16 residues. Germline V gene data show CDR1 as SGHTA and CDR2 as FQGNSA. V was pared by 5 bases and J by 2 bases, with 10 bases of the junction left unmatched. CDR3 residues: CASSLRTSAITDTQYF. CDR3 nucleotides: TGTGCCAGCAGCCTACGTACTAGCGCGATCACAGATACGCAGTATTTT.

V is TRBV29-1 and J is TRBJ2-7, with D hard to call. Germline V gives CDR1 SQVTM, CDR2 ANQGSEA. Trimming removed 2 bases from V and 4 bases from J, with 12 bases in between. CDR3 length equals 13 residues. The CDR3 DNA reads as TGCAGCGTTGAAACGACTGGTTTATACGAGCAGTACTTC. It codes for CSVETTGLYEQYF.

This clonotype was counted only a few times. The J gene is TRBJ2-2, the V gene TRBV3-1, with 10 bases matching TRBD2. Germline CDR1 reads LGHDT; CDR2 reads YNNKEL (reference sequence). The CDR3 length is 18 residues. The ends lost 1 base at V and 7 bases at J; junction bases unmatched: 12. The CDR3, as DNA: TGTGCCAGCAGCCAAGTTCGGATTAGCGGGAGGCTGGTCGGGGAGCTGTTTTTT. It codes for CASSQVRISGRLVGELFF.

This chain joins TRBV5-1 and TRBJ2-5; TRBD2 matches 11 bases. CDR1 is SGHRS and CDR2 is YFSETQ in the germline V gene. CDR3 length: 16 amino acids. The ends lost 4 bases at V and 2 bases at J; junction bases unmatched: 7. The CDR3 here is CASSGSPSGGQETQYF. In nucleotides, the CDR3 is TGCGCCAGCAGCGGAAGTCCTAGCGGGGGGCAAGAGACCCAGTACTTC. The full variable domain, rest sourced from reference TRBV5-1 and TRBJ2-5, is KAGVTQTPRYLIKTRGQQVTLSCSPISGHRSVSWYQQTPGQGLQFLFEYFSETQRNKGNFPGRFSGRQFSNSRSEMNVSTLELGDSALYLCASSGSPSGGQETQYFGPGTRLLVL.

This sequence joins TRBV20-1 and TRBJ2-7, with 14 bases aligning to TRBD2. The germline V gene has CDR1 DFQATT and CDR2 SNEGSKA (reference sequence). This CDR3 is 16 amino acids long. Trimming removed 1 base from V and 6 bases from J; junction bases left unmatched: 8. The CDR3 loop is CSARGLAGGPPSEQYV. The CDR3 nucleotides read TGCAGTGCTAGAGGACTAGCGGGGGGGCCCCCAAGCGAGCAGTACGTC.

This clonotype has a handful of counts. This chain links TRBV4-2 with TRBJ2-5; tentatively, D is TRBD2 (5 bases). Trimming pared 1 base from V and 1 base from J, leaving 13 bases between. Per the germline V gene, CDR1 is LGHNA and CDR2 is YNFKEQ. The CDR3 length is 16 residues. This chain's CDR3 is CASSQVEAATQETQYF. For the CDR3, the DNA is TGTGCCAGCAGCCAAGTGGAAGCGGCAACCCAAGAGACCCAGTACTTC.

This clonotype was seen a handful of times. V is TRBV4-1 and J is TRBJ1-1; D is unresolved. Germline CDR1 MGHRA, CDR2 YSYEKL. The V end lost 3 bases, the J end lost 4 bases, and 15 bases lay between the germline ends. The CDR3 runs to 15 residues. CDR3 coding DNA: TGCGCCAGCAGCCACCCCCCGGGGAGGCCCACTGAAGCTTTCTTT. As protein: CASSHPPGRPTEAFF.

This clonotype was picked up a small number of times. This chain connects TRBV12-3 or TRBV12-4 to TRBJ2-3, with 8 nucleotides matching TRBD2. V gave up 7 bases and J gave up 0 bases; unmatched junction bases: 6. The CDR3 runs to 15 residues. CDR3 nucleotides: TGTGCCAGCAAAGAACTAGCGGCTAGCACAGATACGCAGTATTTT. Translated: CASKELAASTDTQYF.

The rearrangement uses TRBV29-1 and TRBJ2-5, with D perhaps being TRBD1 or TRBD2 (6 bases each). Deletions cut 4 bases from V and 5 bases from J, with 11 bases between. The CDR3 covers 12 residues. The germline V gene has CDR1 SQVTM and CDR2 ANQGSEA. DNA for the CDR3: TGCAGCGTTGTGGAGGGGGGTGAGACCCAGTACTTC. This sequence encodes CSVVEGGETQYF.

This rearrangement joins TRBV5-1 to TRBJ2-1; D uncertain. Between the trimmed V and J ends, which lost 9 bases and 6 bases, there was a span of 13 bases. The germline V gene has CDR1 SGHRS and CDR2 YFSETQ. The CDR3 is made up of 12 amino acids. The CDR3 region has the DNA TGCGCCACCGGGCATGGCTCCAATGAGCAGTTCTTC. It yields the protein CATGHGSNEQFF.

This clonotype has at least ten counts. The chain combines TRBV12-3 or TRBV12-4 with TRBJ2-5; D unresolved. The CDR3 extends over 13 amino acids. V lost 3 bases and J 4 bases, leaving 9 bases between the germline ends. CDR3 bases: TGTGCCAGCAGTTTCAAGGATCGAGAGACCCAGTACTTC. Translated: CASSFKDRETQYF.

This clonotype was seen only a few times. This chain uses TRBV24-1 with TRBJ2-1; D gene uncertain. V was cut by 3 bases and J by 4 bases, with 12 bases left in between. The CDR3 runs 15 residues. Germline CDR1 reads KGHDR; CDR2 reads SFDVKD. The CDR3 spells CATSDGRSAYNEQFF. The CDR3 DNA reads TGTGCCACCAGTGATGGGCGGTCAGCTTACAATGAGCAGTTCTTC.

The J gene is TRBJ2-5, the V gene TRBV2; 8 bases align to TRBD2. Germline trimming cut 4 bases from V and 1 base from J; bases unmatched to any gene: 5. The CDR3 consists of 15 residues. Germline V gives CDR1 SNHLY, CDR2 FYNNEI. The CDR3 protein is CASSALAGSQETQYF. CDR3 DNA: TGTGCCAGCAGTGCATTAGCGGGGTCCCAAGAGACCCAGTACTTC.

This clonotype was counted at least ten times. The chain employs TRBV10-3 and TRBJ2-1; D unclear. The V end lost 3 bases, the J end lost 6 bases, and 6 bases lay between the germline ends. The germline gives CDR1 ENHRY, CDR2 SYGVKD. The CDR3 totals 12 residues. As DNA, the CDR3 is TGTGCCATCAGTGATGTGGGCAATGAGCAGTTCTTC. This sequence encodes CAISDVGNEQFF.

The chain uses TRBV5-1 and TRBJ2-3, with 9 bases matching TRBD1. Trimming removed 3 bases from V and 4 bases from J; junction bases left unmatched: 15. The CDR3 consists of 18 residues. Looked up from germline, CDR1 is SGHRS and CDR2 is YFSETQ. The CDR3 region has the DNA TGCGCCAGCAGCTACGGGGACAGGGTGTTTGCGGGAGCAGATACGCAGTATTTT. This gives the protein CASSYGDRVFAGADTQYF. The whole variable domain, filled in from reference TRBV5-1 and TRBJ2-3, reads KAGVTQTPRYLIKTRGQQVTLSCSPISGHRSVSWYQQTPGQGLQFLFEYFSETQRNKGNFPGRFSGRQFSNSRSEMNVSTLELGDSALYLCASSYGDRVFAGADTQYFGPGTRLTVL.